This T cell receptor beta chain was identified in a study of shared clonotypes between healthy human individuals. Overall study findings and caveats: Naive CD4 clonotypes were shared across a handful of donors at about 5.3%.

TCRdb keeps only in-frame clones here, not all; method: immunoSEQ multiplex PCR. The sample lists about 1.4 million clones; approximately 97% were seen once. The germline gives CDR1 SGHTA, CDR2 FQGNSA. The CDR3 contains 13 residues. Deletions cut 4 bases from V and 5 bases from J, with 11 bases between. A note on this clone: The antigen is unknown.

The rearrangement links TRBV7-2 to TRBJ2-5; weak D call: TRBD2 (5 bases). Sequencing was carried out using naive CD4+ T cells sorted from blood. Indicated subset: CD45RA+ positively selected. The clonotype originates from a young man in good health. CDR3 residues: CASSSELEETQYF. In DNA, the CDR3 is TGTGCCAGCAGCTCGGAACTAGAGGAGACCCAGTACTTC.